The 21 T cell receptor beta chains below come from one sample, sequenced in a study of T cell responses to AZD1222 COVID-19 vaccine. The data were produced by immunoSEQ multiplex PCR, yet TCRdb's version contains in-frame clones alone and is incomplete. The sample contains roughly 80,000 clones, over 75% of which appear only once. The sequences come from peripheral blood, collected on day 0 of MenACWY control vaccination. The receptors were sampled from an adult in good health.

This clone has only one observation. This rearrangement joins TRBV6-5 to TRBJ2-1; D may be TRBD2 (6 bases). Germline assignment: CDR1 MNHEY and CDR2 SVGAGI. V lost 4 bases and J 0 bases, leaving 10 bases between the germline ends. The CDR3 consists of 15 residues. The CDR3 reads CASSSGDFSYNEQFF. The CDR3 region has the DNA TGTGCCAGCAGTTCCGGGGACTTCTCCTACAATGAGCAGTTCTTC.

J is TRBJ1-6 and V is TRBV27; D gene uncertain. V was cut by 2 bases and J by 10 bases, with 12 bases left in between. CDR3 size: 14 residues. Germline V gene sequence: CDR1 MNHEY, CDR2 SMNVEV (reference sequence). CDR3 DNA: TGTGCCAGCAGTTTAGGGCCGGACGGCTCACCCCTCCACTTT. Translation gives CASSLGPDGSPLHF.

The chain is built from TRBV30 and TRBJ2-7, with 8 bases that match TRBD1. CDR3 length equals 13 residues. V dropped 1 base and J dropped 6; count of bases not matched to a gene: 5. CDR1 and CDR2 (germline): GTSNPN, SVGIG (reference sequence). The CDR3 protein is CAWSGDRGGEQYF. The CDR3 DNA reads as TGTGCCTGGAGTGGTGACAGGGGAGGCGAGCAGTACTTC.

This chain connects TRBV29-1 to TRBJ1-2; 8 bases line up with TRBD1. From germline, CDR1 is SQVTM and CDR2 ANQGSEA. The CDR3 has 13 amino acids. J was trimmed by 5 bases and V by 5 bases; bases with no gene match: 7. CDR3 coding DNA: TGCAGCGTTTTAGGACAGGGAAAATATGGCTACACCTTC. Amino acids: CSVLGQGKYGYTF. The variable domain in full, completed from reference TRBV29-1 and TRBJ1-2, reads SAVISQKPSRDICQRGTSLTIQCQVDSQVTMMFWYRQQPGQSLTLIATANQGSEATYESGFVIDKFPISRPNLTFSTLTVSNMSPEDSSIYLCSVLGQGKYGYTFGSGTRLTVV.

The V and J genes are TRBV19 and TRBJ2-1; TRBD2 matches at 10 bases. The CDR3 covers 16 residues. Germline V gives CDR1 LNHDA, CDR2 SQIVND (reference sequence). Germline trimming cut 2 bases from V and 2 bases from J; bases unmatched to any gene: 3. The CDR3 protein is CASSIRLAGAYNEQFF. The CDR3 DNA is TGTGCCAGTAGTATACGCCTAGCGGGAGCCTACAATGAGCAGTTCTTC.

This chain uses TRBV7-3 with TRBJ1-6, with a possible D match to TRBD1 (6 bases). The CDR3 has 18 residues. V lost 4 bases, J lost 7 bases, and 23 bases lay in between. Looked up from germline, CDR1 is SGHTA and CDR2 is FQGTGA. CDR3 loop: CASSSGITTGMENSPLHF. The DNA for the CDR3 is TGTGCCAGCAGCTCAGGAATAACCACAGGGATGGAAAATTCACCCCTCCACTTT.

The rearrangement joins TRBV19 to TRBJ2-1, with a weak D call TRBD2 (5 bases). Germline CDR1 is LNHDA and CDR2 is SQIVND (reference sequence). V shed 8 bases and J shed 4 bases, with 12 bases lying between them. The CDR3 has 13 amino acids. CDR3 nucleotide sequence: TGTGCCAGTGGGCGGAGGTCGTACAATGAGCAGTTCTTC. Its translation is CASGRRSYNEQFF.

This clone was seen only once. CDR3: CSASGLAEQYF. DNA for the CDR3: TGCAGCGCCTCGGGACTAGCCGAGCAGTACTTC. The J gene is TRBJ2-7, the V gene TRBV29-1, with TRBD2 matching 9 bases. V lost 7 bases to trimming and J lost 6 bases; unmatched junction nucleotides: 4. The V gene's germline CDR1 is SQVTM and CDR2 ANQGSEA. The CDR3 consists of 11 residues.

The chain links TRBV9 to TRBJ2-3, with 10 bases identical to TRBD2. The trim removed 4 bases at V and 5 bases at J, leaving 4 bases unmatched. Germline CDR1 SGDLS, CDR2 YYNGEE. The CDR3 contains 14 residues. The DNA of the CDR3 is TGTGCCAGCAGCATAAGCGGGAGGGGAGATACGCAGTATTTT. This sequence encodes CASSISGRGDTQYF. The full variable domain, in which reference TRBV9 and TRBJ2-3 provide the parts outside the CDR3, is DSGVTQTPKHLITATGQRVTLRCSPRSGDLSVYWYQQSLDQGLQFLIQYYNGEERAKGNILERFSAQQFPDLHSELNLSSLELGDSALYFCASSISGRGDTQYFGPGTRLTVL.

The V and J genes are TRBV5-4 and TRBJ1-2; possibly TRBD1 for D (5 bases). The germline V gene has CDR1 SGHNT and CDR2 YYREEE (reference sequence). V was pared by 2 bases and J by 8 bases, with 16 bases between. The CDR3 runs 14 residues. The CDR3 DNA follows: TGTGCCAGCAGCTTCCAGGGAGGGGCGTGGGGCTACACCTTC. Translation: CASSFQGGAWGYTF.

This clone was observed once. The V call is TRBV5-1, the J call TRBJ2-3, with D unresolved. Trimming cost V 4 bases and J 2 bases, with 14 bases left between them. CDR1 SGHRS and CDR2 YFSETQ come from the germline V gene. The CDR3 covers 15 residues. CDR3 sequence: CASSHRLPVTDTQYF. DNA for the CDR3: TGCGCCAGCAGCCACCGTCTTCCGGTCACAGATACGCAGTATTTT. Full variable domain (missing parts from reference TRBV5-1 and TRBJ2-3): KAGVTQTPRYLIKTRGQQVTLSCSPISGHRSVSWYQQTPGQGLQFLFEYFSETQRNKGNFPGRFSGRQFSNSRSEMNVSTLELGDSALYLCASSHRLPVTDTQYFGPGTRLTVL.

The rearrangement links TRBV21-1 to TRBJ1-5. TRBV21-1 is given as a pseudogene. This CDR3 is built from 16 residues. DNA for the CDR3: TGTGCCAGGAACGTCAGGACCCCTTCACCCGATCAGCCCCAGCATTTT. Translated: CARNVRTPSPDQPQHF.

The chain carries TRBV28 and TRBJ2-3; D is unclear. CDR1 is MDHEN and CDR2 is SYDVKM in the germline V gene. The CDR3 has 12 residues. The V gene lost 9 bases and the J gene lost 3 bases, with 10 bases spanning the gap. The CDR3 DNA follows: TGTGCCAGTAAGGGTTCGACAGATACGCAGTATTTT. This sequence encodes CASKGSTDTQYF.

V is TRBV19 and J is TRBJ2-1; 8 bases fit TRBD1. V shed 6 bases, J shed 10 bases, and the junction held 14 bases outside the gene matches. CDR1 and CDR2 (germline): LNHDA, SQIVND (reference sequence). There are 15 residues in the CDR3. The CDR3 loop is CASRGWDRSSGEQFF. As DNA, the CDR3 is TGTGCCAGTAGGGGATGGGACAGGTCATCGGGGGAGCAGTTCTTC.

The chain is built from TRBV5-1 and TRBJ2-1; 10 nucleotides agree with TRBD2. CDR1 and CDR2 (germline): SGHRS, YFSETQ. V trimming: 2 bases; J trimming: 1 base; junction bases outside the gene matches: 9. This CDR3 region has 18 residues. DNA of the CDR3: TGCGCCAGCAGCTTAAGTACTAGCGGGATGCAGTCCTACAATGAGCAGTTCTTC. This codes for CASSLSTSGMQSYNEQFF.

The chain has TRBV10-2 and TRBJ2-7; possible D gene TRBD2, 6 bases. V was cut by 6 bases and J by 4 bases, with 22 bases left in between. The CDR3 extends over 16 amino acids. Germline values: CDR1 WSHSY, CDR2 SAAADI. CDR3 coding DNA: TGCGCCAGCAGAGGGTTCGGGGGAAGGTCCCCTTACGAGCAGTACTTC. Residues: CASRGFGGRSPYEQYF.

CDR3 region: CASSSLPGALNTEAFF. The CDR3 coding sequence is TGTGCCAGCTCAAGTCTCCCAGGGGCCCTGAACACTGAAGCTTTCTTT. This chain links TRBV18 with TRBJ1-1; the D gene is possibly TRBD1 (6 bases). Germline V gene sequence: CDR1 KGHSH, CDR2 LQKENI. The CDR3 is made up of 16 amino acids. Between the trimmed V and J ends, which lost 5 bases and 0 bases, there was a span of 16 bases.

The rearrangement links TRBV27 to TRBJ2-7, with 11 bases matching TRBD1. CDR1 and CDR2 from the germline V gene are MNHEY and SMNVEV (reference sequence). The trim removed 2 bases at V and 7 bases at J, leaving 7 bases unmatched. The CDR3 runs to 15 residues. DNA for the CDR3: TGTGCCAGCAGTTTACTCGGGACAGGGGGTGCGGAGCAGTACTTC. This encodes CASSLLGTGGAEQYF.

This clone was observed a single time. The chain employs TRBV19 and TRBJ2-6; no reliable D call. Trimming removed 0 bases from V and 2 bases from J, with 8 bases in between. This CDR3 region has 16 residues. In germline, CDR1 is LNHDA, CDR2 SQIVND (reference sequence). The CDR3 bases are TGTGCCAGTAGTATAGATACGGAGACTGGGGCCAACGTCCTGACTTTC. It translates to CASSIDTETGANVLTF.

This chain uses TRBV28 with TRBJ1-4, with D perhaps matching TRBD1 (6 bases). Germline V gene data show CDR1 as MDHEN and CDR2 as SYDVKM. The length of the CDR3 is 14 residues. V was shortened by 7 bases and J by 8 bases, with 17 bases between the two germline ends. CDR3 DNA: TGTGCCAGCATGAGTCTGGGGGGCGTGGAAAAACTGTTTTTT. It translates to CASMSLGGVEKLFF.

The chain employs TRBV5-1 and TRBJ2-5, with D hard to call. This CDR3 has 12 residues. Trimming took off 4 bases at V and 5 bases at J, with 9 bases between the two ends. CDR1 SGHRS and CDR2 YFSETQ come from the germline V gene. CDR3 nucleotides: TGCGCCAGCAGCAGTCAGGACGAGACCCAGTACTTC. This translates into CASSSQDETQYF.